This T cell receptor beta chain was profiled in a study of control samples from healthy donors and cancer patients. Produced via immunoSEQ multiplex PCR; TCRdb's table is partial and in-frame only. Of approximately 120,000 clones in the sample, less than 90% are singletons; the top ten hold around 1.8%. The CDR3 has 16 amino acids. V lost 3 bases and J lost 2; bases outside the gene matches: 7. Germline V gene sequence: CDR1 LGHDT, CDR2 YNNKEL (reference sequence). The genes are TRBV3-1 (or the pseudogene TRBV3-2) and TRBJ2-1, with TRBD2 identical over 7 bases. Sample: blood. The sequence was collected from a man aged 18 to 29 in good health. CDR3 bases: TGTGCCAGCAGCCAGTGGACTAGTCAGGCCTACAATGAGCAGTTCTTC. The encoded protein is CASSQWTSQAYNEQFF.